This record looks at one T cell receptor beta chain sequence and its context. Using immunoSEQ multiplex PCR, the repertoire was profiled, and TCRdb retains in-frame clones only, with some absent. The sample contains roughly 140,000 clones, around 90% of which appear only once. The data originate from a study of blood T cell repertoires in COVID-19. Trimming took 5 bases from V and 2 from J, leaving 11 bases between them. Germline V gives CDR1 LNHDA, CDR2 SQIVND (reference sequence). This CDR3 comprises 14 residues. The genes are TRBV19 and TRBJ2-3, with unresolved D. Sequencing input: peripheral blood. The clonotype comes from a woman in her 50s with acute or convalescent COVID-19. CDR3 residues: CASSPAVVTDTQYF. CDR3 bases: TGTGCCAGTAGTCCGGCGGTGGTCACAGATACGCAGTATTTT.